These T cell receptor beta chains were read from a single sample in a study of blood T cell repertoires in COVID-19. Only in-frame clones appear in the TCRdb table, and some are missing; sequencing was by immunoSEQ multiplex PCR. The table has 200,000 to 300,000 clones, approximately 86% seen once; the top ten hold under 2.5%. Sequenced input: peripheral blood. These receptors all come from a man aged 25 to 40 with active or convalescent COVID-19. Each CDR3 is given with its conserved first and last residue. The D gene is left open where the match is weak. Clone size is stated in some rows and not others, as once, few, many or a class when expanded.

CASRDLRDRADSGANVLTF	TGTGCCAGCAGAGACCTCCGGGACAGGGCCGATTCTGGGGCCAACGTCCTGACTTTC	TRBJ2-6	TRBD1	TRBV2	.
CASSEVAPETQYF	TGTGCCAGCAGTGAAGTGGCTCCGGAGACCCAGTACTTC	TRBJ2-5	.	TRBV2	.
CASTPGQGDGYTF	TGTGCCAGCACCCCGGGACAGGGAGATGGCTACACCTTC	TRBJ1-2	TRBD1	TRBV6-5	.
CASSYASGTGLPGYTF	TGTGCCAGCAGTTACGCCTCAGGGACAGGGTTACCTGGCTACACCTTC	TRBJ1-2	TRBD1	TRBV6-6	.
CASSESSTGIRAEAFF	TGTGCCAGCAGTGAGAGTTCGACAGGGATTAGGGCTGAAGCTTTCTTT	TRBJ1-1	TRBD1	TRBV6-1	.
CASSQSGANYGYTF	TGTGCCAGCAGCCAATCAGGGGCGAACTATGGCTACACCTTC	TRBJ1-2	.	TRBV3-1/TRBV3-2	.
CASSEKGGANYGYTF	TGTGCCAGCAGTGAAAAAGGAGGGGCTAACTATGGCTACACCTTC	TRBJ1-2	.	TRBV25-1	few
CASSQGTGTYEQYF	TGTGCCAGCAGCCAAGGGACGGGAACCTACGAGCAGTACTTC	TRBJ2-7	.	TRBV14	once
CATKVAGDAYMSQHF	TGTGCCACAAAAGTGGCAGGGGACGCCTATATGTCCCAGCATTTT	TRBJ1-5	.	TRBV24-1	few
CATSRATGSYQPQHF	TGTGCCACCAGCAGAGCCACAGGAAGCTATCAGCCCCAGCATTTT	TRBJ1-5	.	TRBV15	.
CASSEAVFYEQYF	TGTGCCAGCAGTGAAGCCGTATTCTACGAGCAGTACTTC	TRBJ2-7	.	TRBV6-1	once
CASSIGTLNSGNTIYF	TGTGCCAGTTCCATTGGGACACTGAACTCTGGAAACACCATATATTTT	TRBJ1-3	.	TRBV18	once
CASIQGSGSTKAFF	TGTGCCAGCATTCAGGGGTCAGGTTCAACCAAAGCTTTCTTT	TRBJ1-1	.	TRBV6-5	.
CAWSAGGLTDTQYF	TGTGCCTGGAGCGCCGGCGGGTTGACAGATACGCAGTATTTT	TRBJ2-3	.	TRBV30	.
CAWSVVGLAGGQFF	TGTGCCTGGAGTGTAGTCGGACTAGCGGGGGGGCAGTTCTTC	TRBJ2-1	TRBD2	TRBV30	.
CASWSGGSGQPQHF	TGTGCCAGCTGGTCAGGGGGCTCCGGTCAGCCCCAGCATTTT	TRBJ1-5	TRBD1	TRBV18	.
CATSRERSGIYRDVGNTIYF	TGTGCCACCAGCAGAGAACGAAGCGGGATTTACAGGGATGTAGGCAACACCATATATTTT	TRBJ1-3	.	TRBV15	.
CASSQDIRRQPKNIQYF	TGTGCCAGCAGCCAAGATATACGTCGACAGCCCAAAAACATTCAGTACTTC	TRBJ2-4	.	TRBV3-1/TRBV3-2	.
CASSLASGGPQETQYF	TGTGCCAGCAGCTTAGCCAGCGGGGGGCCCCAAGAGACCCAGTACTTC	TRBJ2-5	TRBD2	TRBV7-8	.
CASSPGQGSGYTF	TGCGCCAGCAGCCCTGGACAGGGAAGTGGCTACACCTTC	TRBJ1-2	TRBD1	TRBV5-1	.
CASRTTGGSTNEKLFF	TGTGCCAGTAGGACGACAGGGGGCTCAACTAATGAAAAACTGTTTTTT	TRBJ1-4	TRBD1	TRBV19	.
CASSKGQGYEKLFF	TGTGCCAGCAGTAAAGGACAGGGTTATGAAAAACTGTTTTTT	TRBJ1-4	TRBD1	TRBV25-1	once
CAISGETGAWEQYF	TGTGCCATCAGTGGGGAGACAGGGGCCTGGGAGCAGTACTTC	TRBJ2-7	TRBD1	TRBV10-3	.
CASSQGQITDTQYF	TGTGCCAGCAGCCAAGGACAAATCACAGATACGCAGTATTTT	TRBJ2-3	.	TRBV4-2	.
CASSLGLAGGPDTQYF	TGTGCCAGCAGCTTGGGACTAGCGGGGGGCCCGGATACGCAGTATTTT	TRBJ2-3	.	TRBV12-1	.
CASSPPGGDGNTIYF	TGCGCCAGCAGTCCCCCAGGGGGCGACGGAAACACCATATATTTT	TRBJ1-3	TRBD1	TRBV23-1	.
CASSPGLLGGPPYEQYF	TGTGCCAGCAGCCCGGGGTTGTTAGGGGGACCTCCCTACGAGCAGTACTTC	TRBJ2-7	.	TRBV5-6	.
CASSLGTGDGNEQYF	TGTGCCAGCAGCTTGGGGACTGGAGATGGGAACGAGCAGTACTTC	TRBJ2-7	.	TRBV7-7	.
CASSPRTGDAYSNQPQHF	TGTGCCAGCAGCCCGCGGACGGGAGACGCTTATAGCAATCAGCCCCAGCATTTT	TRBJ1-5	.	TRBV7-2	few
CASSQDWRDIDVNEQFF	TGCGCCAGCAGCCAAGATTGGCGGGATATCGACGTGAATGAGCAGTTCTTC	TRBJ2-1	.	TRBV4-3	.
CASSHHTGGDSPLHF	TGTGCCAGCAGCCACCACACAGGGGGCGATTCACCCCTCCACTTT	TRBJ1-6	TRBD1	TRBV4-2	.
CASSLYRGYEQYF	TGTGCCAGCAGTTTGTACAGGGGGTATGAGCAGTACTTC	TRBJ2-7	TRBD1	TRBV27	.
CASRPIGQGPNNSPLHF	TGCGCCAGCAGGCCCATCGGACAGGGCCCAAATAATTCACCCCTCCACTTT	TRBJ1-6	TRBD1	TRBV4-1	.
CASRKQGVKGEKLFF	TGTGCCAGCAGGAAACAGGGGGTGAAAGGGGAAAAACTGTTTTTT	TRBJ1-4	TRBD1	TRBV2	once
CASSQRTGPGAEAFF	TGTGCCAGCAGCCAGAGGACAGGGCCAGGCGCTGAAGCTTTCTTT	TRBJ1-1	TRBD1	TRBV7-2	.
CASSKVTCAGNMINSNQPQHF	TGTGCCAGCAGCAAAGTGACGTGCGCAGGCAATATGATTAATAGCAATCAGCCCCAGCATTTT	TRBJ1-5	.	TRBV21-1	.
CASSQGHTDTQYF	TGCGCCAGCAGCCAAGGACACACAGATACGCAGTATTTT	TRBJ2-3	.	TRBV4-1	.
CASSPDTYYGYTF	TGTGCCAGCAGCCCGGACACTTACTATGGCTACACCTTC	TRBJ1-2	.	TRBV3-1/TRBV3-2	few
CSAPGSYGYTF	TGCAGTGCTCCAGGAAGCTATGGCTACACCTTC	TRBJ1-2	.	TRBV20-1	few
CASSQDGQGVQEQFF	TGCGCCAGCAGCCAAGATGGACAGGGTGTACAGGAGCAGTTCTTC	TRBJ2-1	TRBD1	TRBV4-1	.
CASSLIAGVFGNEQFF	TGTGCCAGCAGCCTCATAGCGGGGGTATTTGGGAATGAGCAGTTCTTC	TRBJ2-1	TRBD2	TRBV9	.
CASSVAAGISGTIYF	TGTGCCAGCAGCGTAGCGGCAGGGATCTCTGGCACCATATATTTT	TRBJ1-3	.	TRBV9	few
CSASRGGGNTIYF	TGCAGCGCTAGCCGTGGCGGCGGAAACACCATATATTTT	TRBJ1-3	.	TRBV29-1	.